Following are 25 T cell receptor beta chains from one sample sequenced in a study of a mutant IDH1 vaccine in newly diagnosed glioma. The antigens these receptors bind are not known. Described time point: week 5, during vaccination. One vaccine dose held 300 ug of mutant IDH1 20-mer peptide and came with topical imiquimod. Data came from immunoSEQ multiplex PCR; TCRdb stores just in-frame clones and leaves some out. Here the sample spans almost 30,000 clones, roughly 87% being singletons. The sequences come from peripheral blood mononuclear cells (PBMCs), collected from a glioma patient whose treatment included an IDH1 peptide vaccine. All receptors come from a woman aged 40 to 50 with glioma. Some clones in this sample may be carry-over from other donors' samples.

The genes are TRBV4-2 and TRBJ2-1; 7 bases match TRBD2. V lost 3 bases and J lost 5; bases outside the gene matches: 10. The length of the CDR3 is 16 residues. Germline assignment: CDR1 LGHNA and CDR2 YNFKEQ. Written as DNA, the CDR3 is TGTGCCAGCAGCCAGGTTCTAGCGGAGGTGGACAATGAGCAGTTCTTC. Protein: CASSQVLAEVDNEQFF.

A single count supports this clone. The CDR3 DNA sequence: TGTGCCAGCAGCCTAAAACAGGGGGCTGGAGTCTATGGCTACACCTTC. This sequence encodes CASSLKQGAGVYGYTF. This chain joins TRBV5-4 and TRBJ1-2, with 9 bases fitting TRBD1. This CDR3 has 16 residues. Per germline, CDR1 SGHNT and CDR2 YYREEE (reference sequence). V gave up 4 bases and J gave up 4 bases; unmatched junction bases: 11.

This rearrangement joins TRBV7-9 to TRBJ1-2; TRBD1 matches at 7 bases. Germline values: CDR1 SEHNR, CDR2 FQNEAQ (reference sequence). The ends lost 6 bases at V and 4 bases at J; junction bases unmatched: 5. The CDR3 length is 13 residues. The CDR3 region is CASSHGTAYGYTF. The CDR3 coding sequence is TGTGCCAGCAGTCACGGGACAGCCTATGGCTACACCTTC.

This chain links TRBV7-9 with TRBJ1-5; D is possibly TRBD1 (6 bases). CDR1 is SEHNR and CDR2 is FQNEAQ in the germline V gene (reference sequence). The CDR3 loop spans 18 amino acids. V gave up 2 bases and J gave up 1 base, with 18 bases separating them. The CDR3 DNA reads TGTGCCAGCAGCTTAAGCGGGCAGGGGTATGGGAGCAATCAGCCCCAGCATTTT. Translating it yields CASSLSGQGYGSNQPQHF.

This clone was counted only a few times. The V gene is TRBV6-6, the J gene TRBJ1-5; no clear D gene. In germline, CDR1 is MNHNY, CDR2 SVGAGI (reference sequence). This CDR3 is built from 14 residues. Trimming left V 2 bases short and J 5 bases short, with 10 bases between. As DNA, the CDR3 is TGTGCCAGCAGTTACAGGGATGGGGATCAGCCCCAGCATTTT. Protein product: CASSYRDGDQPQHF.

This chain links TRBV7-6 with TRBJ1-6, with D uncertain. Trimming pared 8 bases from V and 14 bases from J, leaving 10 bases between. The germline gives CDR1 SGHVS, CDR2 FNYEAQ. This CDR3 contains 10 residues. The CDR3 protein is CASLKTALHF. DNA for the CDR3: TGTGCCAGCCTAAAAACAGCCCTCCACTTT.

The chain has TRBV19 and TRBJ1-5, with 9 bases matching TRBD1. The germline V gene has CDR1 LNHDA and CDR2 SQIVND (reference sequence). The CDR3 runs 15 residues. V gave up 5 bases and J gave up 0 bases; unmatched junction bases: 2. In DNA, the CDR3 is TGTGCCAGTAGTGGACAGGGGAATAGCAATCAGCCCCAGCATTTT. Translation: CASSGQGNSNQPQHF.

The V gene is TRBV27, the J gene TRBJ2-7, with 8 bases identical to TRBD1. The V and J ends lost 2 bases and 2 bases, in that order; junction bases with no gene match: 2. This CDR3 has 14 residues. The germline CDR1 and CDR2 sequences are MNHEY and SMNVEV (reference sequence). The CDR3 spells CASSLAQGAYEQYF. The CDR3 DNA reads TGTGCCAGCAGTTTAGCACAGGGGGCCTACGAGCAGTACTTC.

V and J are TRBV6-5 and TRBJ2-1; D gene ambiguous. V lost 2 bases and J lost 8, with 10 bases in between. Germline V gene sequence: CDR1 MNHEY, CDR2 SVGAGI. CDR3 size: 13 residues. CDR3 nucleotides: TGTGCCAGCAGTTACCGGCAGAGCGATGAGCAGTTCTTC. Amino acid sequence: CASSYRQSDEQFF.

The chain uses TRBV6-4 and TRBJ2-6, with a weak D call TRBD1 (6 bases). The CDR3 extends over 15 amino acids. V lost 6 bases to trimming and J lost 0 bases, with 9 bases between them. Germline V gives CDR1 MRHNA, CDR2 SNTAGT. The CDR3, as DNA: TGTGCCAGCAGCCAACAGGGCTCTGGGGCCAACGTCCTGACTTTC. This codes for CASSQQGSGANVLTF.

The chain carries TRBV4-3 and TRBJ2-5; D tentatively fits TRBD1 or TRBD2 (5 bases each). Germline V gene lookup returns CDR1 LGHNA and CDR2 YSLEER. Between the trimmed V and J ends, which lost 4 bases and 1 base, there was a span of 16 bases. This CDR3 is 16 amino acids long. CDR3 nucleotides: TGCGCCAGCAGCCCATCACCCCCAGGGACCCAAGAGACCCAGTACTTC. Protein: CASSPSPPGTQETQYF.

This clone was recorded only once. The chain carries TRBV7-8 and TRBJ1-3; 10 nucleotides match TRBD1. V dropped 5 bases and J dropped 8; count of bases not matched to a gene: 6. The germline V gene encodes CDR1 SGHVS and CDR2 FQNEAQ. The CDR3 runs 14 residues. As DNA, the CDR3 is TGTGCCAGCAGCGGGGGACAGGGGACGCACACCATATATTTT. Its protein is CASSGGQGTHTIYF. The full variable domain, its missing parts supplied by reference TRBV7-8 and TRBJ1-3, is GAGVSQSPRYKVAKRGQDVALRCDPISGHVSLFWYQQALGQGPEFLTYFQNEAQLDKSGLPSDRFFAERPEGSVSTLKIQRTQQEDSAVYLCASSGGQGTHTIYFGEGSWLTVV.

The gene calls are TRBV6-1 and TRBJ2-3; either TRBD1 or TRBD2 may fit D (5 bases each). CDR1 is MNHNS, CDR2 SASEGT, per germline. V was clipped by 1 base and J by 6 bases, with 8 bases between them. The CDR3 spans 13 residues. The CDR3 loop is CASSEVWGDTQYF. The CDR3 bases are TGTGCCAGCAGTGAAGTGTGGGGGGATACGCAGTATTTT.

The V call is TRBV5-4, the J call TRBJ1-4; 8 bases are a match to TRBD1. Germline values: CDR1 SGHNT, CDR2 YYREEE (reference sequence). CDR3 length equals 14 residues. The junction had 7 bases not matched to a gene; V was cut back by 4 bases and J by 8 bases. The CDR3 reads CASSRRGPSEKLFF. The CDR3 nucleotides are TGTGCCAGCAGCCGCAGGGGGCCAAGCGAAAAACTGTTTTTT. Variable domain in full (rest from reference TRBV5-4 and TRBJ1-4): ETGVTQSPTHLIKTRGQQVTLRCSSQSGHNTVSWYQQALGQGPQFIFQYYREEENGRGNFPPRFSGLQFPNYSSELNVNALELDDSALYLCASSRRGPSEKLFFGSGTQLSVL.

The chain is built from TRBV18 and TRBJ2-5; D ambiguous. The length of the CDR3 is 15 residues. V was pared by 4 bases and J by 1 base, with 13 bases between. Germline V CDR1 and CDR2: KGHSH, LQKENI. For the CDR3, the DNA is TGTGCCAGCTCACGACCGACACCTGGCCAAGAGACCCAGTACTTC. Residues: CASSRPTPGQETQYF.

The chain carries TRBV28 and TRBJ2-1; D may be TRBD1 (5 bases). The CDR3 sequence is 17 residues long. The germline CDR1 and CDR2 sequences are MDHEN and SYDVKM. V was shortened by 1 base and J by 0 bases, with 13 bases between the two germline ends. The CDR3: CASSLSVDSSSYNEQFF. The CDR3 DNA reads as TGTGCCAGCAGTTTATCCGTCGACAGTAGCTCCTACAATGAGCAGTTCTTC.

The chain is built from TRBV5-1 and TRBJ2-3, with D maybe TRBD2 (5 bases). The CDR3 is made up of 15 amino acids. V lost 0 bases to trimming and J lost 2 bases, with 10 bases between them. Germline CDR1 is SGHRS and CDR2 is YFSETQ. The CDR3 coding sequence is TGCGCCAGCAGCTTGGTCGTAGGACTCACAGATACGCAGTATTTT. This codes for CASSLVVGLTDTQYF.

The rearrangement links TRBV29-1 to TRBJ2-7; 10 nucleotides match TRBD2. This CDR3 is built from 13 residues. CDR1 and CDR2 from the germline V gene are SQVTM and ANQGSEA. The J segment lost 1 base and the V segment lost 7 bases, leaving 4 bases of the junction unmatched. The CDR3: CSASSGGSYEQYF. DNA for the CDR3: TGCAGCGCCTCTAGCGGGGGTTCCTACGAGCAGTACTTC.

The chain recombines TRBV19 with TRBJ1-6; the match to TRBD1 covers 7 bases. Trimming took 4 bases from V and 10 from J; bases not matched to a gene: 16. CDR1 LNHDA and CDR2 SQIVND come from the germline V gene (reference sequence). The CDR3 is 17 residues long. CDR3 amino acids: CASSTPQGGGSNSPLHF. The CDR3, as DNA: TGTGCCAGTAGTACGCCCCAGGGAGGGGGCAGTAACTCACCCCTCCACTTT.

The sample holds one count of this clone. V and J are TRBV5-4 and TRBJ2-7, with a weak D call TRBD1 (6 bases). The CDR3 has 13 amino acids. Germline CDR1 is SGHNT and CDR2 is YYREEE (reference sequence). V was trimmed by 1 base and J by 6 bases, leaving 11 bases between them. CDR3 amino acids: CASSLRQVPEQYF. DNA of the CDR3: TGTGCCAGCAGCTTGAGACAGGTCCCCGAGCAGTACTTC.

J is TRBJ1-4 and V is TRBV7-8, with TRBD1 identical over 7 bases. The germline V gene has CDR1 SGHVS and CDR2 FQNEAQ. The CDR3 has 15 residues. Trimming took 5 bases from V and 5 from J; bases not matched to a gene: 8. In DNA, the CDR3 is TGTGCCAGCAGCCTTCAACAGGGGCCAAATGAAAAACTGTTTTTT. Encoded protein: CASSLQQGPNEKLFF.

The gene calls are TRBV6-5 and TRBJ1-6; D unresolved. Germline-derived CDR1 and CDR2 are MNHEY and SVGAGI. Trimming stripped 11 bases from V and 8 bases from J, with 13 bases between. This CDR3 has 12 residues. CDR3 in DNA: TGTGCCTGTAGACAAATTGATTCACCCCTCCACTTT. It encodes CACRQIDSPLHF.

This clone appeared a single time. The chain joins TRBV11-2 to TRBJ2-1, with 11 nucleotides matching TRBD2. The V gene end was trimmed by 7 bases and the J gene end by 7 bases; junction bases not matched to a gene: 9. Looked up from germline, CDR1 is SGHAT and CDR2 is FQNNGV. The CDR3 has 15 residues. As DNA, the CDR3 is TGTGCCAGCACCCTTCTAGCGGGGGGCGTTAATGAGCAGTTCTTC. Translated, it gives CASTLLAGGVNEQFF.

The chain couples TRBV2 to TRBJ2-3; possibly TRBD1 or TRBD2 for D (6 bases each). The CDR3 extends over 15 amino acids. Germline V CDR1 and CDR2: SNHLY, FYNNEI. V was cut by 4 bases and J by 3 bases, with 14 bases left in between. CDR3 nucleotides: TGTGCCAGCAGTGGACCCGGGGGCCAGACAGATACGCAGTATTTT. Amino acids: CASSGPGGQTDTQYF.

The chain is built from TRBV7-8 and TRBJ1-6, with TRBD1 as a possible D gene (6 bases). Trimming pared 5 bases from V and 0 bases from J, leaving 11 bases between. There are 16 residues in the CDR3. Germline V lookup: CDR1 SGHVS, CDR2 FQNEAQ. CDR3 protein: CASSRGQSSYNSPLHF. In nucleotides, the CDR3 is TGTGCCAGCAGCCGCGGACAGAGCTCCTATAATTCACCCCTCCACTTT.